Listed here is a single T cell receptor beta chain. What it recognizes is unknown. The sample is drawn from a study of shared clonotypes between healthy human individuals. Whole-study findings and limits: Rarefaction analysis demonstrated incomplete sorted-subset sequencing notwithstanding large depth. The low donor count limited represented genetic and exposure-history diversity.

Some clones are missing from TCRdb's copy, which holds only in-frame ones; the method was immunoSEQ multiplex PCR. Counted here are about 2.3 million clones, about nine tenths occurring once; the ten biggest clones make up 0.37%. All donors were Caucasian adults living in Nashville, Tennessee. The study separated CD4+ cells into CD45RA+ naive and CD45RA-negative memory subsets. Deletions cut 4 bases from V and 4 bases from J, with 12 bases between. Germline CDR1 reads SGDLS; CDR2 reads YYNGEE. The CDR3 is 14 residues long. The source is a man aged 18 to 30 in good health. Some clones in this sample may be carry-over from other donors' samples. The chain carries TRBV9 and TRBJ2-1; D perhaps matches TRBD2 (6 bases). Sequencing used naive CD4+ T cells from PBMCs. The subset was: CD45RA+ positively selected. In DNA form, the CDR3 reads TGTGCCAGCAGCCGGAGGGAGTTATACAATGAGCAGTTCTTC. Translating it yields CASSRRELYNEQFF.